The next 23 T cell receptor beta chains were all read from a single sample in a study of shared clonotypes between healthy human individuals. Data came from immunoSEQ multiplex PCR; TCRdb stores just in-frame clones and leaves some out. Of hundreds of thousands of clones detected, about 92% appear once; the ten largest clones hold approximately 22%. CD45RO-negative, CCR7-selected cells formed the naive CD8 fraction, which excluded terminally differentiated effector memory CD45RA+ cells. Sequenced: naive CD8+ T cells sorted from blood. The receptors stem from a man aged 25 to 40 in good health.

The rearrangement uses TRBV7-6 and TRBJ2-7; the D gene is possibly TRBD1 (5 bases). This CDR3 has 13 residues. The germline V and J ends were trimmed by 1 base and 4 bases, with 8 bases remaining between them. Germline V gene data show CDR1 as SGHVS and CDR2 as FNYEAQ. The DNA of the CDR3 is TGTGCCAGCAGCTTAGATTCAGGGTACGAGCAGTACTTC. As protein: CASSLDSGYEQYF. Combining the CDR3 with reference TRBV7-6 and TRBJ2-7 gives the whole variable domain GAGVSQSPRYKVTKRGQDVALRCDPISGHVSLYWYRQALGQGPEFLTYFNYEAQQDKSGLPNDRFSAERPEGSISTLTIQRTEQRDSAMYRCASSLDSGYEQYFGPGTRLTVT.

The rearrangement joins TRBV7-6 to TRBJ2-2; possible D gene TRBD1, 5 bases. The V end lost 1 base, the J end lost 0 bases, and 9 bases lay between the germline ends. The CDR3 extends over 16 amino acids. Looked up from germline, CDR1 is SGHVS and CDR2 is FNYEAQ. The CDR3 sequence is CASSLGVGPNTGELFF. Here the CDR3 DNA reads TGTGCCAGCAGCTTAGGGGTGGGGCCGAACACCGGGGAGCTGTTTTTT.

The V call is TRBV9, the J call TRBJ1-4, with D tentatively TRBD1 (6 bases). Germline-derived CDR1 and CDR2 are SGDLS and YYNGEE. The CDR3 runs 14 residues. The V and J ends lost 4 bases and 7 bases respectively, with 14 bases between them. This CDR3 is CASSLGGTAEKLFF. CDR3 DNA sequence: TGTGCCAGCAGCTTAGGGGGGACGGCTGAAAAACTGTTTTTT.

This clone was picked up a small number of times. The J gene is TRBJ2-7, the V gene TRBV28, with TRBD2 as a possible D gene (6 bases). Per the germline V gene, CDR1 is MDHEN and CDR2 is SYDVKM. V was shortened by 5 bases and J by 3 bases, with 8 bases between the two germline ends. The CDR3 has 12 residues. In DNA form, the CDR3 reads TGTGCCAGCAGTCGGGACTTCTACGAGCAGTACTTC. As protein: CASSRDFYEQYF. The entire variable domain, with the rest obtained from reference TRBV28 and TRBJ2-7, is as follows: DVKVTQSSRYLVKRTGEKVFLECVQDMDHENMFWYRQDPGLGLRLIYFSYDVKMKEKGDIPEGYSVSREKKERFSLILESASTNQTSMYLCASSRDFYEQYFGPGTRLTVT.

CDR3 sequence (DNA): TGCAGCGTTGAGGCCCGGACAGGGGGGTACTTC. Translated, it gives CSVEARTGGYF. The V and J genes are TRBV29-1 and TRBJ2-5, with 10 bases lining up with TRBD1. The CDR3 length is 11 residues. Per germline, CDR1 SQVTM and CDR2 ANQGSEA. The V segment lost 3 bases and the J segment 13 bases; nucleotides outside the gene matches: 5.

V and J are TRBV11-3 and TRBJ2-1; 9 bases fit TRBD2. Losses at the gene ends were 5 bases for V and 4 bases for J; bases not matched to a gene: 6. CDR1 and CDR2 (germline): SGHNT, YENEEA. CDR3 length: 15 residues. The CDR3 here is CASSLQLAGYNEQFF. The CDR3 nucleotides are TGTGCCAGCAGCCTACAACTAGCGGGTTACAATGAGCAGTTCTTC.

V usage is TRBV11-2 and J usage is TRBJ2-1, with D hard to call. V lost 3 bases and J lost 8, with 11 bases in between. Germline V gene sequence: CDR1 SGHAT, CDR2 FQNNGV. The CDR3 consists of 13 residues. This CDR3 reads CASSLYAGHEQFF. Written as DNA, the CDR3 is TGTGCCAGCAGCTTGTACGCTGGCCATGAGCAGTTCTTC.

This clone has just one count. The chain employs TRBV5-6 and TRBJ2-2; 8 bases agree with TRBD1. Germline V gene lookup returns CDR1 SGHDT and CDR2 YYEEEE. The CDR3 covers 16 residues. The V gene end was trimmed by 4 bases and the J gene end by 1 base; junction bases not matched to a gene: 6. The CDR3 region has the DNA TGTGCCAGCAGCCTGATCGGGACAGGGAACACCGGGGAGCTGTTTTTT. Translated, it gives CASSLIGTGNTGELFF.

This clone was seen just once. The same CDR3 also results from other DNA sequences found in this sample. The chain combines TRBV5-1 with TRBJ2-7; unclear D gene. Germline CDR1 SGHRS, CDR2 YFSETQ. Trimming left V 0 bases short and J 1 base short, with 8 bases between. The CDR3 runs to 14 residues. The CDR3, as DNA: TGCGCCAGCAGCTTGGGTCAGTCTTCCTACGAGCAGTACTTC. Translation gives CASSLGQSSYEQYF.

J is TRBJ2-3 and V is TRBV29-1, with TRBD2 matching over 9 bases. J lost 4 bases, V lost 3 bases, and 8 bases had no gene match. There are 15 residues in the CDR3. Germline V gene sequence: CDR1 SQVTM, CDR2 ANQGSEA. The CDR3 DNA sequence: TGCAGCGTTGAGAGGGTAGCGGGAGTTTCAGATACGCAGTATTTT. Its translation: CSVERVAGVSDTQYF.

The rearrangement links TRBV27 to TRBJ2-7, with 10 bases fitting TRBD2. V was clipped by 3 bases and J by 4 bases; unmatched bases: 3. CDR1 is MNHEY and CDR2 is SMNVEV in the germline V gene (reference sequence). The CDR3 length is 14 residues. This CDR3 reads CASSFLAGAYEQYF. In DNA form, the CDR3 reads TGTGCCAGCAGTTTCCTAGCGGGAGCGTACGAGCAGTACTTC.

The chain is built from TRBV27 and TRBJ2-5; either TRBD1 or TRBD2 may supply D (5 bases each). Germline lookup yields CDR1 MNHEY and CDR2 SMNVEV (reference sequence). Trimming cost V 2 bases and J 1 base, with 11 bases left between them. The CDR3 consists of 15 residues. The CDR3: CASSLRFGTQETQYF. Written as DNA, the CDR3 is TGTGCCAGCAGTTTAAGGTTTGGGACCCAAGAGACCCAGTACTTC.

The J gene is TRBJ2-7, the V gene TRBV27; 9 bases align to TRBD2. After removal of 5 bases from V and 0 bases from J, the junction contained 5 bases not matched to a gene. Germline loops: CDR1 MNHEY, CDR2 SMNVEV (reference sequence). The CDR3 extends over 15 amino acids. The CDR3 sequence is CASSQYSGSSYEQYF. The CDR3 DNA follows: TGTGCCAGCAGTCAGTATAGCGGGAGCTCCTACGAGCAGTACTTC.

The chain carries TRBV5-8 and TRBJ2-7; D is possibly TRBD1 (5 bases). This CDR3 contains 14 residues. CDR1 is SGHTS, CDR2 YDEGEE, per germline. Trimming took off 4 bases at V and 0 bases at J, with 11 bases between the two ends. The CDR3: CASSLDKNSYEQYF. CDR3 DNA: TGTGCCAGCAGCCTGGACAAAAACTCCTACGAGCAGTACTTC.

This rearrangement joins TRBV11-3 to TRBJ2-7; a possible D gene is TRBD2 (5 bases). The CDR3 covers 13 residues. Trimming stripped 5 bases from V and 4 bases from J, with 12 bases between. CDR1 and CDR2 from the germline V gene are SGHNT and YENEEA. CDR3 sequence (DNA): TGTGCCAGCAGCCCGGAAACTAGATACGAGCAGTACTTC. Amino acid sequence: CASSPETRYEQYF.

The chain uses TRBV4-3 and TRBJ2-6; 7 nucleotides match TRBD1. The V gene end was trimmed by 1 base and the J gene end by 0 bases; junction bases not matched to a gene: 6. This CDR3 is built from 18 residues. Germline V gene sequence: CDR1 LGHNA, CDR2 YSLEER. CDR3 region: CASSQARQGPSGANVLTF. For the CDR3, the DNA is TGCGCCAGCAGCCAAGCCCGACAGGGCCCCTCTGGGGCCAACGTCCTGACTTTC.

This chain joins TRBV7-9 and TRBJ2-1, with D possibly being TRBD1 or TRBD2 (5 bases each). This CDR3 contains 15 residues. Deletions cut 3 bases from V and 9 bases from J, with 18 bases between. Germline-derived CDR1 and CDR2 are SEHNR and FQNEAQ (reference sequence). CDR3 residues: CASSFEEKWDGEQFF. As DNA, the CDR3 is TGTGCCAGCAGCTTCGAGGAAAAATGGGACGGTGAGCAGTTCTTC.

The gene calls are TRBV5-1 and TRBJ2-2; possible D gene TRBD1, 6 bases. V lost 6 bases and J lost 5, with 23 bases in between. This CDR3 is built from 17 residues. Germline CDR1 SGHRS, CDR2 YFSETQ. The CDR3 nucleotides are TGCGCCAGCACGGGGAATGAACAGGGTATATGGACCGGGGAGCTGTTTTTT. Translation gives CASTGNEQGIWTGELFF. The full variable domain, completed using reference TRBV5-1 and TRBJ2-2, is KAGVTQTPRYLIKTRGQQVTLSCSPISGHRSVSWYQQTPGQGLQFLFEYFSETQRNKGNFPGRFSGRQFSNSRSEMNVSTLELGDSALYLCASTGNEQGIWTGELFFGEGSRLTVL.

The chain couples TRBV7-9 to TRBJ1-1; no clear D gene. The CDR3 contains 12 residues. Germline values: CDR1 SEHNR, CDR2 FQNEAQ (reference sequence). V lost 8 bases to trimming and J lost 0 bases, with 7 bases between them. The CDR3 loop reads CASGVMNTEAFF. In nucleotides, the CDR3 is TGTGCCAGCGGGGTAATGAACACTGAAGCTTTCTTT.

The chain couples TRBV19 to TRBJ1-1; no firm D call. V lost 6 bases and J 1 base, leaving 12 bases between the germline ends. Per the germline V gene, CDR1 is LNHDA and CDR2 is SQIVND (reference sequence). The CDR3 runs to 14 residues. CDR3 nucleotides: TGTGCCAGTAGCACAACAATGGGGAACACTGAAGCTTTCTTT. Protein product: CASSTTMGNTEAFF.

The chain links TRBV7-2 to TRBJ2-1, with TRBD2 identical over 16 bases. The V gene end was trimmed by 3 bases and the J gene end by 5 bases; junction bases not matched to a gene: 10. The germline V gene has CDR1 SGHTA and CDR2 FQGNSA. This CDR3 is 19 amino acids long. The CDR3 DNA reads TGTGCCAGCAGCTTCCCCGGGACTAGCGGGAGGGCCACGGACAATGAGCAGTTCTTC. Translating it yields CASSFPGTSGRATDNEQFF.

The rearrangement joins TRBV5-1 to TRBJ2-5, with D uncertain. The length of the CDR3 is 14 residues. V shed 4 bases and J shed 2 bases, with 12 bases lying between them. Germline CDR1 reads SGHRS; CDR2 reads YFSETQ. The DNA of the CDR3 is TGCGCCAGCAGCACATATGGGATTCAAGAGACCCAGTACTTC. Its translation is CASSTYGIQETQYF. Full variable domain (rest looked up from reference TRBV5-1 and TRBJ2-5): KAGVTQTPRYLIKTRGQQVTLSCSPISGHRSVSWYQQTPGQGLQFLFEYFSETQRNKGNFPGRFSGRQFSNSRSEMNVSTLELGDSALYLCASSTYGIQETQYFGPGTRLLVL.

The chain recombines TRBV7-8 with TRBJ2-2; D perhaps matches TRBD2 (6 bases). The V end was cut by 5 bases, the J end by 7 bases, with 14 bases between. Germline CDR1 is SGHVS and CDR2 is FQNEAQ. CDR3 size: 14 residues. DNA for the CDR3: TGTGCCAGCAGCGGCGGGACTCTTGACGGGGAGCTGTTTTTT. Amino acid sequence: CASSGGTLDGELFF.